This T cell receptor (beta chain) was captured in a study of PD-L1 blockade in urothelial cancer. Background on the study: T cell content in blood samples showed a median of 141,255.

A word on this clone: What it binds is not known. Mismatch with germline at one junction end may stem from a read error.

Study findings and constraints: Those with durable benefit had larger increases in tumor-associated blood clones at 3 weeks.

Assay used: immunoSEQ multiplex PCR; TCRdb lists only in-frame clones, some missing. The sample holds roughly 49,000 clones; about 82% are singletons and the top ten take around 20%. Sample time point: pretreatment peripheral blood. Sample numbers ranged from 1 to 8 per patient, encompassing pretreatment and on-treatment collections. Looked up from germline, CDR1 is MGHDK and CDR2 is SYGVNS. This CDR3 comprises 16 residues. Sample: PBMCs, taken around atezolizumab (anti-PD-L1) treatment. This rearrangement joins TRBV25-1 to TRBJ1-5; 8 nucleotides agree with TRBD1. The receptor's source is a man aged 55 to 70 with urothelial cancer. The CDR3 sequence is CTSSDARTGPASPQHF. The CDR3 nucleotides read TGTACCAGCAGTGATGCGCGGACAGGGCCCGCCTCGCCCCAGCATTTT.